This TCR beta chain was retrieved from a study of shared clonotypes between healthy human individuals. Study background: Researchers assigned three CD4 naive, three CD4 memory, two CD8 naive and one CD8 memory plate to each donor.

Per the study methods: Junction-only immunoSEQ sequences carried no quality scores, so filtering differed. Sequencing was performed with immunoSEQ multiplex PCR; in TCRdb, only in-frame clones are kept and a portion is missing. The V and J calls and clone size come from that table; D and trimming were worked out from the DNA. The data contain approximately 2.4 million clones, approximately 94% of them singletons. A remark on this clone: The antigen remains undetermined.

Study conclusions and caveats: Four donors shared approximately 5% of their naive CD4 clonotypes. Collection of samples was limited to blood; tissue repertoires likely differ.

The germline V gene encodes CDR1 SGDLS and CDR2 YYNGEE. The trim removed 0 bases at V and 7 bases at J, leaving 5 bases unmatched. The CDR3 extends over 15 amino acids. This TCR came from a man between 18 and 35 years old in good health. The genes are TRBV9 and TRBJ2-1; 9 nucleotides agree with TRBD2. Sequencing input: naive CD4+ T cells sorted from blood. Noted subset: CD45RA+ positively selected. CDR3 sequence: CASSVEAGGPNEQFF. In DNA, the CDR3 is TGTGCCAGCAGCGTAGAGGCGGGGGGGCCGAATGAGCAGTTCTTC. The full variable domain, rest sourced from reference TRBV9 and TRBJ2-1, is DSGVTQTPKHLITATGQRVTLRCSPRSGDLSVYWYQQSLDQGLQFLIQYYNGEERAKGNILERFSAQQFPDLHSELNLSSLELGDSALYFCASSVEAGGPNEQFFGPGTRLTVL.